This T cell receptor beta chain is drawn from a study of cytomegalovirus exposure and HLA in healthy donors (dated by TCRdb to about 2017). The study in broad terms: In an earlier analysis of roughly 590 of the donors, around 290 Gb of sequence data and 100 million or so unique TCR beta sequences from roughly 180 million T cells were reported. Roughly 300 gigabases of sequencing data and 70 million to 85 million unique TCR sequences were included in an early release covering about 620 HLA-typed donors. Of the approximately 400 genotyped donors, approximately 82% fell in the genetic ancestry cluster associated with self-reported Caucasian donors. The aim of the study was to test whether cataloging public T cell receptors could identify signatures of past pathogen exposure. Using immunosequencing, the study profiled T cell repertoires from 666 subjects and related those repertoires to cytomegalovirus serostatus. In addition to the first cohort of roughly 670 subjects, a separate validation cohort of 120 different subjects was used. The study combined high-throughput TCR immunosequencing, statistical association of individual TCRs with disease status, and machine learning to predict cytomegalovirus infection status. In a later analysis, previously published TCR beta repertoires from 550 to 700 donors were re-analyzed and high-resolution HLA genotyping was added so that TCR occurrence patterns could be studied. In the later analysis, no new phenotypic data were used to find candidate immune exposures; instead, reliance was placed on TCR beta sequences and their occurrence across donors. To decide whether each TCR beta V gene segment behaved as functional or pseudogenic, an earlier analysis of some 540 of the donors relied on high-throughput TCR beta sequencing. Donor age, sex, ethnicity and CMV serostatus were compiled alongside the repertoire data. A later genetic analysis took genome-wide SNP genotypes for about three fifths of the 666 donors and used that subset as a discovery cohort. All discovery cohort repertoires had been generated using a single sequencing platform. HLA typing included class I and class II loci at four-digit resolution. The number of donors typed differed by locus, with roughly 629-640 for A, B, C, DRB1 and DQB1, approximately 500 for DQA1, over 600 for DPA1, and some 450 for DPB1. A few DR-DQ haplotypes were handled as single units for association and clustering because linkage in the cohort was strong. Among about 370 genotyped donors of the cohort, an average of roughly 230,000 unique TCR beta nucleotide sequences was sequenced per donor, of which 15% to 20% were non-productive.

From a lookup of the germline V gene, CDR1 and CDR2 are SGHNT and YENEEA. From the cysteine through the phenylalanine, the CDR3 covers 16 amino acids. Only the CDR3 DNA stays, 48 bases, in frame from base 1. The V end loses 4 bases and the J end loses 0 bases, and a stretch of 15 bases separates them. This clone was observed a single time. The antigen this receptor binds is unknown. No qualities accompany the bases; no much larger clone lies one base away. The cohort was made up of hundreds of healthy bone marrow donors. At the time of sampling, every cohort member was nominally healthy, though immune exposures that went unrecorded were likely present. CMV serostatus was recorded as positive for just under 300 and negative for about 50% of the 666 cohort members, whereas no CMV serostatus was recorded for the donor in question. Each donor provided a peripheral blood sample, and peripheral blood mononuclear cells were used for TCR beta sequencing. Genomic DNA was extracted from the blood cell samples with the Qiagen DNeasy Blood Extraction Kit.

Receptors were amplified or captured by the immunoSEQ multiplex PCR assay. For the multiplex PCR, a mixture combining 60 forward primers for TCR Vbeta segments and 13 reverse primers for TCR Jbeta segments was used. Amplification of the CDR3 region of rearranged TCR beta genes was performed with a multiplex PCR assay on genomic DNA. On the Illumina HiSeq System, the amplified TCR beta libraries were sequenced as 87-base-pair reads. Concerning the study's data processing: Across the 640 or so repertoires, a later analysis counted tens of millions of unique TCR beta chains, about 10 million of which were shared by at least two donors. Raw reads were error-corrected and collapsed into unique sequences with a nearest-neighbor algorithm that merged closely related sequences to remove PCR and sequencing errors. CDR3 sequences were aligned to IMGT reference sequences to assign V, D and J gene segments. For a sequence to be retained, at least a six-nucleotide match to both a V gene segment and a J gene segment was required. A rearrangement counted as productive if the CDR3 had no stop codons and remained in frame with V and J, and every other rearrangement counted as non-productive. CDR3 was defined according to IMGT convention as the region running from the second conserved V-encoded cysteine to the conserved J-encoded phenylalanine. The earlier analysis of 550 to 650 of the donors excluded any sequence lacking an unambiguous match to a single V gene segment. An earlier analysis of 587 of the donors called V segments functional above 56.7% productive rearrangements and segregating when the between-donor standard deviation exceeded 5%. A statistical classification framework was built for diagnosing cytomegalovirus status from the catalog of TCR beta chain sequences. A later analysis assigned V and J genes by comparing TCR nucleotide sequences with IMGT/GENE-DB human TR gene sequences. A later analysis assigned CDR3 sequences and most-parsimonious VDJ recombination scenarios with the TCRdist pipeline. In a later analysis, every TCR beta chain was defined by the combination of its CDR3 amino acid sequence and its V-gene family, and reads without a unique V-gene family were dropped. As a way to deal with suspected cross-contamination and a sequencing artifact, a later analysis dropped hundreds of nucleotide sequences that were highly shared and had low generation probability. In a later analysis, a clonal expansion index for each public chain was calculated from normalized within-repertoire ranks of inferred template counts. Generation probabilities in a later analysis came from a VDJ recombination model fitted to out-of-frame rearrangements, and those results were checked against IGoR. Hypergeometric tests were used in a later analysis to score TCR-TCR, TCR-HLA and TCR-CMV co-occurrence, with a repertoire-size bias correction applied to the TCR pairs. False discovery rates were estimated in a later analysis by permuting HLA or CMV assignments 20 times. In a later analysis, co-occurring TCRs were grouped using DBSCAN, and TCRdist sequence similarity was added for clustering within HLA-allele-positive subsets. Repertoires with fewer than 30,000 or more than 120,000 public chains were left out of co-occurrence clustering, as were several repertoires with anomalous nucleotide sharing. TCRdb holds this immuneACCESS table with in-frame rearrangements only. Some clones are missing; in checked studies, unresolved V genes explain under half, and the rest has no known cause. V and J calls and clone size are those listed in that table; D and trimming were worked out from the DNA. The sample has about 130,000 clones on record, 66% of them singletons. The ten largest clones represent about 1.5% of the sample.

The full study reports these points: Seventeen rarely observed V segments, including chromosome 9 orphons, were excluded from the earlier analysis of about 600 of the donors because counts were too low. In the study, some 180 TCR beta chains were listed as associated with cytomegalovirus. A few of the identified cytomegalovirus-associated TCR beta chains were confirmed in vitro to be specific for cytomegalovirus antigens. Specific HLA alleles were associated with 18,000 or so TCR beta sequences at a false discovery rate of 0.05 in a later analysis. When HLA alleles, especially DR and DQ, strongly co-occurred, TCR associations were difficult to assign to individual alleles. An earlier analysis of approximately 540 of the donors showed that most TCR beta V segments appeared in productive rearrangements either about 90% or about 30% of the time, which broadly matched IMGT annotations. Because HLA typing was unavailable for some donors at each locus, only the typed subset was used in association tests. Compared with the roughly 720-donor mean, donors in an Asian-associated ancestry cluster had fewer N-insertions in productive TCRs, according to a later genetic analysis. The classifier was reported to diagnose cytomegalovirus status with high specificity and sensitivity in both the original and validation cohorts. Linkage disequilibrium might explain the correlated functional status among segregating V segments, but an unknown experimental factor could not be ruled out. According to a later analysis, parvovirus B19, influenza, CMV and Epstein-Barr virus appeared linked to several top co-occurrence clusters. A group of highly shared sequence variants was considered likely to be a technical artifact of the sequencing pipeline. A later analysis found that HLA-associated TCR beta chains were more clonally expanded and had lower generation probabilities than equally common non-associated chains. Some IMGT-functional V segments, including TRBV6-2 and TRBV6-3, could not be distinguished by the 87-base-pair reads and were therefore excluded. Most TCR sequences were seen in very few donors, while some public TCRs were found in many individuals. According to a later analysis, TCR association rates differed among HLA loci, with DRB1 alleles showing the most associated TCRs and HLA-C alleles showing the fewest. A further reported finding was that TCR beta sequences accurately predicted the HLA-A and HLA-B alleles for most subjects in the first cohort. In a later analysis, most CMV-associated TCR beta chains were found to appear HLA-restricted, with HLA associations seemingly driven largely by CMV exposure. An association between a missense DCLRE1C variant and V-gene and J-gene trimming of TCR beta chains was found in a later genetic analysis and replicated in an independent cohort. Immune exposure information for the cohort was limited to CMV serostatus. The cohort was sequenced for TCR beta chains only, and without alpha or paired-chain data the features that could be detected were limited. It was suggested by the authors that the approach could potentially be generalized to other disease states and immunological phenotypes. Roughly uniform sequencing depth across donors was assumed in presence/absence analyses, although this assumption may not hold.

Sequencing was carried out using PBMCs. This TCR came from a human donor in good health. The chain uses TRBV11-3 and TRBJ1-1; confidence is insufficient to name the D gene. Here is the DNA: TGTGCCAGCAGCTCCCCCCCCCGCGAAATGAACACTGAAGCTTTCTTT. This codes for CASSSPPREMNTEAFF.